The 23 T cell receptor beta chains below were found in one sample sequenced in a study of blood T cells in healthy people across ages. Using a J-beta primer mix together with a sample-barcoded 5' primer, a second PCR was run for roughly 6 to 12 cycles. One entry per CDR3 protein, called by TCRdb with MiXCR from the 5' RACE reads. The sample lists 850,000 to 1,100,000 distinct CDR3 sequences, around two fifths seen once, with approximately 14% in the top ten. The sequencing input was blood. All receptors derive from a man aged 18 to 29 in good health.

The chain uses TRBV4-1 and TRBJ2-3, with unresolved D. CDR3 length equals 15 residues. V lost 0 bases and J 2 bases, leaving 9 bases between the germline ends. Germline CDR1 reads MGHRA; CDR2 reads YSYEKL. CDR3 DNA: TGCGCCAGCAGCCAAGATGGAATATTCACAGATACGCAGTATTTT. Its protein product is CASSQDGIFTDTQYF.

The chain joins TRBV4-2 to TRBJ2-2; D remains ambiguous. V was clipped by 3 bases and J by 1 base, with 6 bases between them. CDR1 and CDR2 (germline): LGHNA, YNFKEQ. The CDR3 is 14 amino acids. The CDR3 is CASSHEENTGELFF. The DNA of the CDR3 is TGTGCCAGCAGCCATGAGGAGAACACCGGGGAGCTGTTTTTT.

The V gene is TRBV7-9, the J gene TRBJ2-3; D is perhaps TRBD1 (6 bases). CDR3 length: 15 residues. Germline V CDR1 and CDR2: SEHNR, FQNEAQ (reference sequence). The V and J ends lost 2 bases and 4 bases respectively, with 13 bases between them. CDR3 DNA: TGTGCCAGCAGCTTATGGGGCAGGGGAGCAGATACGCAGTATTTT. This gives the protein CASSLWGRGADTQYF.

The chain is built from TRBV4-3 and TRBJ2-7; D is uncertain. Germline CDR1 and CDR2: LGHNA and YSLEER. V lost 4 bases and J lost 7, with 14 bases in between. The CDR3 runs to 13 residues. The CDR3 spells CASSPGPGNEQYF. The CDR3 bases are TGCGCCAGCAGCCCCGGACCGGGTAATGAGCAGTACTTC.

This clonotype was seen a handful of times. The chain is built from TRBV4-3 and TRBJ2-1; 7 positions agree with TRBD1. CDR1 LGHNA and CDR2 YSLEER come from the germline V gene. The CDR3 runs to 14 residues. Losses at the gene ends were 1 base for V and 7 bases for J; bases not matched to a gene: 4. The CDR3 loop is CASSQGVRGNEQFF. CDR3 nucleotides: TGCGCCAGCAGCCAAGGCGTCAGGGGGAATGAGCAGTTCTTC.

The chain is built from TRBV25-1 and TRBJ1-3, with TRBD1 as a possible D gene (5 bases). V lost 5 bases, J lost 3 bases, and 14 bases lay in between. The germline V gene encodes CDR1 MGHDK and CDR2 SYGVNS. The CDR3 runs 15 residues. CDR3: CASSWDEAGGNTIYF. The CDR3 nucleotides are TGTGCCAGCAGTTGGGACGAGGCCGGTGGAAACACCATATATTTT.

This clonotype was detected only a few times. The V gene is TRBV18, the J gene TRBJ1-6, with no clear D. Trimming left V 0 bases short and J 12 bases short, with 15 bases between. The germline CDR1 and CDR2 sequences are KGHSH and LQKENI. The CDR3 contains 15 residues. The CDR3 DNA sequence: TGTGCCAGCTCACCACCAGGCAGCCTTAGTGGACCCCTCCACTTT. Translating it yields CASSPPGSLSGPLHF.

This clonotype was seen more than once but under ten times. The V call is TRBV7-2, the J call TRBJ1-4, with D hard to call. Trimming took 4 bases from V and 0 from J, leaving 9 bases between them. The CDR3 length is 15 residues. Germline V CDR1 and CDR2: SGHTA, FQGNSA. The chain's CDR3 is CASSSQVATNEKLFF. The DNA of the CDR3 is TGTGCCAGCAGCTCTCAAGTTGCAACTAATGAAAAACTGTTTTTT.

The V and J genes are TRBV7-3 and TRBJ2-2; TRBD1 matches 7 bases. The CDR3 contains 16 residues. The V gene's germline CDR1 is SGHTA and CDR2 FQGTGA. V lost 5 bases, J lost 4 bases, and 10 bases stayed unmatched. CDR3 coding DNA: TGTGCCAGCAGCGCTTCGACAGGGATAGGCACCGGGGAGCTGTTTTTT. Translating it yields CASSASTGIGTGELFF.

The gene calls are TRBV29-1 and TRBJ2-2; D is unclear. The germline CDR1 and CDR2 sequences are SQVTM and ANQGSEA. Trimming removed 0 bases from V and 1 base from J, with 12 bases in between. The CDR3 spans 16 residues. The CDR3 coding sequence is TGCAGCGTTGAAGATCTTGCGGCGAGGAACACCGGGGAGCTGTTTTTT. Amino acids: CSVEDLAARNTGELFF.

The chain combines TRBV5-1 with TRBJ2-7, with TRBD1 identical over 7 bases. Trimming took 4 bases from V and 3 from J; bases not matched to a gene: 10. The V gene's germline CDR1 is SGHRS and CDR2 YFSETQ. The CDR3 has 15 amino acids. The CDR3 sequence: CASSKTGTESYEQYF. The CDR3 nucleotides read TGCGCCAGCAGCAAAACCGGGACAGAGAGCTACGAGCAGTACTTC.

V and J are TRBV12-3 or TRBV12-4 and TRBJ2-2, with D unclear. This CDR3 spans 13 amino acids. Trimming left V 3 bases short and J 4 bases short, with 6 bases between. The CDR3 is CASSLATTGELFF. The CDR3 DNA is TGTGCCAGCAGTTTGGCCACCACCGGGGAGCTGTTTTTT.

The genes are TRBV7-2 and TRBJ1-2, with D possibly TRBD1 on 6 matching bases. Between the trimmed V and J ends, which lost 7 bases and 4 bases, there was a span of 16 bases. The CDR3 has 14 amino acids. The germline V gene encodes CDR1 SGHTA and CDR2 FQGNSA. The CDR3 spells CTSTMIGQFYGYTF. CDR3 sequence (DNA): TGTACCAGCACCATGATAGGACAGTTCTATGGCTACACCTTC.

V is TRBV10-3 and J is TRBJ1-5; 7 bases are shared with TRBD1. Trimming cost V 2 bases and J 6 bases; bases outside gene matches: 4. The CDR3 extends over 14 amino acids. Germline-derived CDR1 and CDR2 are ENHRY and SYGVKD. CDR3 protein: CAISERQGGQPQHF. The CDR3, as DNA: TGTGCCATCAGTGAGAGACAGGGCGGTCAGCCCCAGCATTTT.

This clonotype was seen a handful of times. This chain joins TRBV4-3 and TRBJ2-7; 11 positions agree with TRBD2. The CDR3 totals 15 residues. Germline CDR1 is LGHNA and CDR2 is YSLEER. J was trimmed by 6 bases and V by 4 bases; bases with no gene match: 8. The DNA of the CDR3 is TGCGCCAGCAGCCTCTCGACTAGCGGGGTTCGCGAGCAGTACTTC. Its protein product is CASSLSTSGVREQYF.

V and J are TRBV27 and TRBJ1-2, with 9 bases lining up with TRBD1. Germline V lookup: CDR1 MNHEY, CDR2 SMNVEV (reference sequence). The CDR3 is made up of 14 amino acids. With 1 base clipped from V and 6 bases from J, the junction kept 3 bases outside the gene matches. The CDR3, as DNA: TGTGCCAGCAGTTTATTCGGGACAGGGAATGGCTACACCTTC. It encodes CASSLFGTGNGYTF.

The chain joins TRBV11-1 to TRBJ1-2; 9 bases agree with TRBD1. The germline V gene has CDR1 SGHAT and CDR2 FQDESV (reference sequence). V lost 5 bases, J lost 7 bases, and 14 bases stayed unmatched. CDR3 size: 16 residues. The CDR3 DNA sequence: TGTGCCAGCAGCGGAGCCCAGGACAGGGGTGGTATTGGCTACACCTTC. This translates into CASSGAQDRGGIGYTF.

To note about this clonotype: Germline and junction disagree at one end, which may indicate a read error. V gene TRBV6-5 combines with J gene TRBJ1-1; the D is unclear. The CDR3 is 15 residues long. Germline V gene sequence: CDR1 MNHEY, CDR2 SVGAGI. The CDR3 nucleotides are TGTGCCAGCAGTTACCCGCGGACCCCGGTCACTGAAGTTTTCTTT. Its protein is CASSYPRTPVTEVFF.

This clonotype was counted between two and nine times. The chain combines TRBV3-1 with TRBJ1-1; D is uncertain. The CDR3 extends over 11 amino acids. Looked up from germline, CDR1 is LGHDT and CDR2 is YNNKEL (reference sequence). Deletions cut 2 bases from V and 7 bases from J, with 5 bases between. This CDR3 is CASSQSIEAFF. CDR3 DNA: TGTGCCAGCAGCCAAAGTATTGAAGCTTTCTTT.

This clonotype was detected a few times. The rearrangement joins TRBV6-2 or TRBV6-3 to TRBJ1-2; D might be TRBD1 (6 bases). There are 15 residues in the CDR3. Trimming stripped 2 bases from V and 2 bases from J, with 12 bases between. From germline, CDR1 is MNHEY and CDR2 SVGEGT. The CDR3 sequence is CASSYRPGTNYGYTF. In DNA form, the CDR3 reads TGTGCCAGCAGTTACAGGCCGGGGACAAACTATGGCTACACCTTC.

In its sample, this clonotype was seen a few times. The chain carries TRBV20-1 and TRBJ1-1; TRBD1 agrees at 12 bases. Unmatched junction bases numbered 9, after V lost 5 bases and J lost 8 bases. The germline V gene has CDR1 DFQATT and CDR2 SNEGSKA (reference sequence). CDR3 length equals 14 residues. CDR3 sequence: CSAGPGTGGLEAFF. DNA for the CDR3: TGCAGTGCTGGTCCCGGGACAGGGGGCCTGGAAGCTTTCTTT.

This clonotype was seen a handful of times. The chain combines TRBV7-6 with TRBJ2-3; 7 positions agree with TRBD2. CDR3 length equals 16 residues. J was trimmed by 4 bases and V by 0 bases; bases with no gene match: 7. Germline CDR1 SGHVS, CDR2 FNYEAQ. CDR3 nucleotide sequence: TGTGCCAGCAGCTTAGCGGCGGGGGTAGCGCCAGATACGCAGTATTTT. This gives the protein CASSLAAGVAPDTQYF.

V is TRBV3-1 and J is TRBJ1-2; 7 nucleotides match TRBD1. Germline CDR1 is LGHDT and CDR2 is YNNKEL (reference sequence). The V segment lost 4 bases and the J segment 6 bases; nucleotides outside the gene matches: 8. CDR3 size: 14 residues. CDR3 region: CASSPGTALDGYTF. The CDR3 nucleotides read TGTGCCAGCAGCCCGGGGACAGCTTTAGATGGCTACACCTTC.